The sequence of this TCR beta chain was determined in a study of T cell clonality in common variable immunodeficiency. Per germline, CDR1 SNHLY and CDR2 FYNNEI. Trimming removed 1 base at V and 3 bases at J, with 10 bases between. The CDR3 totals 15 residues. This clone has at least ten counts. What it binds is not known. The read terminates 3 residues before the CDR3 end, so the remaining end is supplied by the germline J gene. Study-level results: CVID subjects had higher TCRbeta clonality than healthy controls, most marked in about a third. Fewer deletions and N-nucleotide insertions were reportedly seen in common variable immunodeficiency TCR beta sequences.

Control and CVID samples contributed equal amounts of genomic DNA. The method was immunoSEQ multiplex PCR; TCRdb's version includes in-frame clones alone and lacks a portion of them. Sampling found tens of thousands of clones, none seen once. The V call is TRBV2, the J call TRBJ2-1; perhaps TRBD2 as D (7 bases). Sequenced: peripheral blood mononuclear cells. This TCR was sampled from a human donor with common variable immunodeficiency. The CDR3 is CASSEGGGLYNEQFF. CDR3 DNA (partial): TGTGCCAGCAGTGAAGGGGGGGGCCTCTACAATGAG. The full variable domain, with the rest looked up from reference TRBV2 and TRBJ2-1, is EPEVTQTPSHQVTQMGQEVILRCVPISNHLYFYWYRQILGQKVEFLVSFYNNEISEKSEIFDDQFSVERPDGSNFTLKIRSTKLEDSAMYFCASSEGGGLYNEQFFGPGTRLTVL.